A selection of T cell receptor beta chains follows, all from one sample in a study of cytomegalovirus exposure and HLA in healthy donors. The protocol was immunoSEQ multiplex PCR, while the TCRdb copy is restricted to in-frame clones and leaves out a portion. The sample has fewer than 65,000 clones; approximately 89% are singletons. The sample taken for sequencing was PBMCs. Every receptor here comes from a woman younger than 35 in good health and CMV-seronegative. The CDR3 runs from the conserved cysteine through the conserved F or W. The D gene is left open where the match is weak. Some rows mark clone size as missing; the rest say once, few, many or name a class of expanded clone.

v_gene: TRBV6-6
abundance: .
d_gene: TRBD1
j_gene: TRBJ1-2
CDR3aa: CASSYATGGRGYTF
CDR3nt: TGTGCCAGCAGTTACGCGACAGGGGGAAGGGGCTACACCTTC

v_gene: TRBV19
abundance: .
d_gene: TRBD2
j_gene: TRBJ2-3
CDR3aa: CASSDLAGSTDTQYF
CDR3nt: TGTGCCAGTAGTGACTTAGCGGGCAGCACAGATACGCAGTATTTT

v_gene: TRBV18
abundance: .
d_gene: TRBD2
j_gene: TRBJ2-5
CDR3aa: CASSGTAGDRETQYF
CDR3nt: TGTGCCAGCTCAGGAACAGCGGGAGACCGGGAGACCCAGTACTTC

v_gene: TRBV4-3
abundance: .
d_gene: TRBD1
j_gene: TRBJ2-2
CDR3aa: CASSQLGGTGTGELFF
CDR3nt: TGCGCCAGCAGCCAACTAGGGGGGACAGGCACCGGGGAGCTGTTTTTT

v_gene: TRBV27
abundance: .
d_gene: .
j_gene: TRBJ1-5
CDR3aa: CASSFLNQPQHF
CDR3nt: TGTGCCAGCAGTTTTCTCAATCAGCCCCAGCATTTT

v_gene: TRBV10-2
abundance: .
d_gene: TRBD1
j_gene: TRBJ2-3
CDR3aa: CASSDVQGSTDTQYF
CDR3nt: TGCGCCAGCAGTGATGTACAGGGGAGCACAGATACGCAGTATTTT

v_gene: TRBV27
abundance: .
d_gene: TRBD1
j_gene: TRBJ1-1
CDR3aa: CASSLTPQGFTEAFF
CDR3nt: TGTGCCAGCAGTTTAACTCCACAGGGGTTCACTGAAGCTTTCTTT

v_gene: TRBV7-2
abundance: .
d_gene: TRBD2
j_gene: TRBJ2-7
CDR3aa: CASSLGGTSGFRSYEQYF
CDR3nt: TGTGCCAGCAGCTTAGGGGGGACTAGCGGGTTTCGCTCCTACGAGCAGTACTTC

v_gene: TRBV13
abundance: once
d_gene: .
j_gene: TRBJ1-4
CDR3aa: CASSTGGAVEKLFF
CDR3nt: TGTGCCAGCAGCACGGGGGGGGCGGTTGAAAAACTGTTTTTT

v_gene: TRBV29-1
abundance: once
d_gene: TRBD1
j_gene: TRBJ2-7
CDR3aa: CSVVLVDRADEQYF
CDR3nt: TGCAGCGTTGTACTGGTGGACAGGGCCGACGAGCAGTACTTC

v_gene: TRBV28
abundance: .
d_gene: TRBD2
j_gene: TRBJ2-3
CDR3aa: CASSPGTRSLDTQYF
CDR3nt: TGTGCCAGCAGTCCCGGGACTAGATCTTTAGATACGCAGTATTTT

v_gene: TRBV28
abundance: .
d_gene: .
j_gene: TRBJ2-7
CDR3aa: CATAAGNYEQYF
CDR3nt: TGTGCCACAGCCGCAGGGAACTACGAGCAGTACTTC

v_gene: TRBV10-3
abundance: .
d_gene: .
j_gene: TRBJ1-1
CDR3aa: CAISESTDYTEAFF
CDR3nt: TGTGCCATCAGTGAGTCAACGGACTACACTGAAGCTTTCTTT